This record looks at one T cell receptor (beta chain) sequence and its context. Germline V lookup: CDR1 KGHSH, CDR2 LQKENI. This CDR3 is 14 amino acids long. The V gene lost 0 bases and the J gene lost 3 bases, with 8 bases spanning the gap. Here immunoSEQ multiplex PCR was the method, and the copy in TCRdb shows in-frame clones only, minus some. The table lists 100,000 to 150,000 clones, 89% of them singletons. This entry comes from a study of T cell responses to AZD1222 COVID-19 vaccine. Specimen: peripheral blood, collected on day 0 of AZD1222 vaccination. The rearrangement joins TRBV18 to TRBJ1-1; no reliable D call. This TCR was recovered from an adult in good health. CDR3 sequence (DNA): TGTGCCAGCTCACCACCAGGAGAGTACACTGAAGCTTTCTTT. It encodes CASSPPGEYTEAFF. The whole variable domain, remainder taken from reference TRBV18 and TRBJ1-1, is NAGVMQNPRHLVRRRGQEARLRCSPMKGHSHVYWYRQLPEEGLKFMVYLQKENIIDESGMPKERFSAEFPKEGPSILRIQQVVRGDSAAYFCASSPPGEYTEAFFGQGTRLTVV.